This TCR beta chain derives from a study of shared clonotypes between healthy human individuals. Findings and limits, study-wide: Sorted-subset samples were not fully sequenced, rarefaction indicated.

Naive-designated CD8 cells lacked CD45RO, were positively enriched for CCR7, and omitted terminally differentiated effector memory CD45RA+ cells. Profiling relied on immunoSEQ multiplex PCR, and the TCRdb table lists in-frame clones only, not all of them. The sample has around 2.1 million clones; 93% are singletons. Remarks on this clone: Antigen: not known.

J lost 3 bases, V lost 5 bases, and 11 bases had no gene match. The CDR3 extends over 17 amino acids. Germline CDR1 and CDR2: GTSNPN and SVGIG (reference sequence). This clonotype originated in a young man in good health. Some clones in this sample may be carry-over from other donors' samples. Sequenced: naive CD8+ T cells from PBMCs. V is TRBV30 and J is TRBJ2-5, with 14 positions matching TRBD2. Here the CDR3 reads CAWDRPGLAGVEETQYF. CDR3 coding DNA: TGTGCCTGGGACAGGCCGGGACTAGCGGGAGTGGAAGAGACCCAGTACTTC. Full variable domain (rest looked up from reference TRBV30 and TRBJ2-5): SQTIHQWPATLVQPVGSPLSLECTVEGTSNPNLYWYRQAAGRGLQLLFYSVGIGQISSEVPQNLSASRPQDRQFILSSKKLLLSDSGFYLCAWDRPGLAGVEETQYFGPGTRLLVL.